The next 19 T cell receptor beta chains were all read from a single sample in a study of shared clonotypes between healthy human individuals. Using immunoSEQ multiplex PCR, the repertoire was profiled, and TCRdb retains in-frame clones only, with some absent. Of about 360,000 clones in the sample, less than 75% were seen once. Material for sequencing was memory CD4+ T cells sorted from blood. Subset defined: CD45RA-negative fraction. Receptors originate from a man aged 25 to 40 in good health.

The V gene is TRBV5-6, the J gene TRBJ1-2; unclear D gene. Germline V gene data show CDR1 as SGHDT and CDR2 as YYEEEE. V was shortened by 1 base and J by 12 bases, with 19 bases between the two germline ends. This CDR3 region has 14 residues. In nucleotides, the CDR3 is TGTGCCAGCAGCTTGAGCACTCGGCCCGATAAGCACACCTTC. It translates to CASSLSTRPDKHTF.

The chain couples TRBV12-5 to TRBJ2-7, with D unclear. V gave up 1 base and J gave up 3 bases, with 4 bases separating them. Germline CDR1 LGHNT, CDR2 FRNRAP. This CDR3 has 12 amino acids. The CDR3 nucleotides read TGTGCTAGTGGTTTGGGGGTCTACGAGCAGTACTTC. It is translated as CASGLGVYEQYF.

The rearrangement links TRBV2 to TRBJ1-6, with D possibly being TRBD1 (5 bases). The germline gives CDR1 SNHLY, CDR2 FYNNEI. The ends were cut back, 6 bases at V and 8 bases at J, with 11 bases in the middle. This CDR3 is built from 13 residues. CDR3 bases: TGTGCCAGCAGCCCATCGGGGGATTCACCCCTCCACTTT. It specifies CASSPSGDSPLHF.

This chain uses TRBV5-1 with TRBJ1-2; D possibly corresponds to TRBD1 (5 bases). V gave up 0 bases and J gave up 8 bases, with 11 bases separating them. The V gene's germline CDR1 is SGHRS and CDR2 YFSETQ. This CDR3 is 13 amino acids long. The CDR3 DNA follows: TGCGCCAGCAGCTTGGAGGGGTACCGAGGCTACACCTTC. Its protein is CASSLEGYRGYTF.

V is TRBV19 and J is TRBJ1-2, with D possibly TRBD1 on 6 matching bases. Germline V lookup: CDR1 LNHDA, CDR2 SQIVND (reference sequence). The CDR3 has 17 residues. Between the trimmed V and J ends, which lost 2 bases and 4 bases, there was a span of 20 bases. For the CDR3, the DNA is TGTGCCAGTAGTATATCCCGGACAGCGAAAGGGCGCTATGGCTACACCTTC. This gives the protein CASSISRTAKGRYGYTF.

The rearrangement links TRBV11-3 to TRBJ1-1; D not certain. This CDR3 region has 14 residues. CDR1 is SGHNT and CDR2 is YENEEA in the germline V gene. The V end lost 4 bases, the J end lost 1 base, and 10 bases lay between the germline ends. CDR3 sequence reads: CASSSTGRNTEAFF. CDR3 in DNA: TGTGCCAGCAGCTCGACCGGCCGGAACACTGAAGCTTTCTTT. The full variable domain, with the rest looked up from reference TRBV11-3 and TRBJ1-1, is EAGVVQSPRYKIIEKKQPVAFWCNPISGHNTLYWYLQNLGQGPELLIRYENEEAVDDSQLPKDRFSAERLKGVDSTLKIQPAELGDSAVYLCASSSTGRNTEAFFGQGTRLTVV.

This chain links TRBV4-2 with TRBJ2-2; 7 bases map to TRBD2. CDR1 and CDR2 from the germline V gene are LGHNA and YNFKEQ. J gave up 1 base and V 3 bases, and 11 bases lay outside the gene matches. CDR3 length: 18 residues. The CDR3 nucleotides read TGTGCCAGCAGCCAGGAGCCGGGACTAAGAATGAACACCGGGGAGCTGTTTTTT. Translation gives CASSQEPGLRMNTGELFF.

This chain joins TRBV20-1 and TRBJ2-1; no definite D call. In germline, CDR1 is DFQATT, CDR2 SNEGSKA (reference sequence). V lost 1 base to trimming and J lost 5 bases, with 3 bases between them. The CDR3 extends over 11 amino acids. The CDR3 sequence is CSARADNEQFF. CDR3 in DNA: TGCAGTGCTAGAGCCGACAATGAGCAGTTCTTC.

The V and J genes are TRBV5-8 and TRBJ1-5; D unclear. Germline V gene lookup returns CDR1 SGHTS and CDR2 YDEGEE. The length of the CDR3 is 12 residues. V lost 4 bases to trimming and J lost 3 bases, with 5 bases between them. As DNA, the CDR3 is TGTGCCAGCAGCCCCTTCAATCAGCCCCAGCATTTT. It encodes CASSPFNQPQHF.

This clone was counted a single time. The chain couples TRBV12-2 to TRBJ2-7; the table names TRBD2, a call not compared with the DNA. TRBV12-2 is a pseudogene segment. The CDR3 runs 16 residues. CDR3: CASRLGLLAEPYEQYF. DNA of the CDR3: TGTGCAAGTCGCTTAGGCCTTCTAGCGGAACCCTACGAGCAGTACTTC.

The rearrangement links TRBV7-9 to TRBJ2-1; TRBD2 aligns across 14 bases. The CDR3 length is 19 residues. Germline CDR1 is SEHNR and CDR2 is FQNEAQ (reference sequence). V trimming: 5 bases; J trimming: 9 bases; junction bases outside the gene matches: 18. This CDR3 is CASSTRRDVGLAGDGEQFF. CDR3 sequence (DNA): TGTGCCAGCAGCACACGCCGGGACGTGGGACTAGCGGGAGACGGTGAGCAGTTCTTC. Supplemented by reference TRBV7-9 and TRBJ2-1, the full variable domain reads DTGVSQNPRHKITKRGQNVTFRCDPISEHNRLYWYRQTLGQGPEFLTYFQNEAQLEKSRLLSDRFSAERPKGSFSTLEIQRTEQGDSAMYLCASSTRRDVGLAGDGEQFFGPGTRLTVL.

The chain combines TRBV10-3 with TRBJ2-4, with D possibly being TRBD1 or TRBD2 (5 bases each). CDR1 and CDR2 from the germline V gene are ENHRY and SYGVKD. This CDR3 is 17 amino acids long. V lost 0 bases and J 3 bases, leaving 15 bases between the germline ends. The CDR3 DNA follows: TGTGCCATCAGTGAGTCTTTAGGGGAAGGGAGCAAAAACATTCAGTACTTC. It codes for CAISESLGEGSKNIQYF.

Turning to this clone: Other DNA sequences in the same sample also yield this CDR3. DNA for the CDR3: TGTGCCATCAGTGATTTAGGGGATGAGCAGTTCTTC. This translates into CAISDLGDEQFF. The chain uses TRBV10-3 and TRBJ2-1, with D tentatively TRBD1 (5 bases). The ends were cut back, 3 bases at V and 8 bases at J, with 8 bases in the middle. CDR3 length equals 12 residues. CDR1 is ENHRY and CDR2 is SYGVKD in the germline V gene.

The chain combines TRBV7-9 with TRBJ1-2; no firm D call. V was clipped by 2 bases and J by 2 bases, with 6 bases between them. This CDR3 is 13 amino acids long. In germline, CDR1 is SEHNR, CDR2 FQNEAQ (reference sequence). For the CDR3, the DNA is TGTGCCAGCAGCTTAATACAGAACTATGGCTACACCTTC. Translating gives CASSLIQNYGYTF.

The rearrangement links TRBV7-6 to TRBJ1-3, with TRBD1 identical over 9 bases. CDR3 length: 15 residues. Germline trimming cut 5 bases from V and 0 bases from J; bases unmatched to any gene: 2. Germline CDR1 SGHVS, CDR2 FNYEAQ. CDR3 DNA: TGTGCCAGCAGCGGGGACAGGGCCTCTGGAAACACCATATATTTT. Encoded protein: CASSGDRASGNTIYF.

This clone was counted a few times. V usage is TRBV7-9 and J usage is TRBJ1-5; maybe TRBD1 (5 bases). V lost 5 bases to trimming and J lost 1 base, with 15 bases between them. The CDR3 has 16 amino acids. Germline V CDR1 and CDR2: SEHNR, FQNEAQ (reference sequence). As DNA, the CDR3 is TGTGCCAGCAGCGGAATGGGACCAACGAGCAATCAGCCCCAGCATTTT. Translating gives CASSGMGPTSNQPQHF.

The chain combines TRBV6-1 with TRBJ1-5; D call uncertain. CDR1 and CDR2 from the germline V gene are MNHNS and SASEGT. V was pared by 3 bases and J by 4 bases, with 4 bases between. The CDR3 consists of 12 residues. CDR3 protein: CASSDMNQPQHF. CDR3 in DNA: TGTGCCAGCAGTGATATGAATCAGCCCCAGCATTTT.

J is TRBJ2-7 and V is TRBV10-1, with 12 bases that match TRBD2. V lost 3 bases to trimming and J lost 6 bases; unmatched junction nucleotides: 6. Germline CDR1 and CDR2: WNHNN and SYGVQD (reference sequence). The length of the CDR3 is 15 residues. The CDR3 is CASSEAGLAGSEQYF. The CDR3 DNA is TGCGCCAGCAGTGAAGCGGGACTAGCGGGTTCCGAGCAGTACTTC.

The chain employs TRBV13 and TRBJ2-2; D is unresolved. Germline CDR1 reads PRHDT; CDR2 reads FYEKMQ (reference sequence). There are 13 residues in the CDR3. V was clipped by 3 bases and J by 7 bases, with 9 bases between them. In DNA, the CDR3 is TGTGCCAGCAGCTTGCTGCCAGGCGGGGAGCTGTTTTTT. Protein sequence: CASSLLPGGELFF.